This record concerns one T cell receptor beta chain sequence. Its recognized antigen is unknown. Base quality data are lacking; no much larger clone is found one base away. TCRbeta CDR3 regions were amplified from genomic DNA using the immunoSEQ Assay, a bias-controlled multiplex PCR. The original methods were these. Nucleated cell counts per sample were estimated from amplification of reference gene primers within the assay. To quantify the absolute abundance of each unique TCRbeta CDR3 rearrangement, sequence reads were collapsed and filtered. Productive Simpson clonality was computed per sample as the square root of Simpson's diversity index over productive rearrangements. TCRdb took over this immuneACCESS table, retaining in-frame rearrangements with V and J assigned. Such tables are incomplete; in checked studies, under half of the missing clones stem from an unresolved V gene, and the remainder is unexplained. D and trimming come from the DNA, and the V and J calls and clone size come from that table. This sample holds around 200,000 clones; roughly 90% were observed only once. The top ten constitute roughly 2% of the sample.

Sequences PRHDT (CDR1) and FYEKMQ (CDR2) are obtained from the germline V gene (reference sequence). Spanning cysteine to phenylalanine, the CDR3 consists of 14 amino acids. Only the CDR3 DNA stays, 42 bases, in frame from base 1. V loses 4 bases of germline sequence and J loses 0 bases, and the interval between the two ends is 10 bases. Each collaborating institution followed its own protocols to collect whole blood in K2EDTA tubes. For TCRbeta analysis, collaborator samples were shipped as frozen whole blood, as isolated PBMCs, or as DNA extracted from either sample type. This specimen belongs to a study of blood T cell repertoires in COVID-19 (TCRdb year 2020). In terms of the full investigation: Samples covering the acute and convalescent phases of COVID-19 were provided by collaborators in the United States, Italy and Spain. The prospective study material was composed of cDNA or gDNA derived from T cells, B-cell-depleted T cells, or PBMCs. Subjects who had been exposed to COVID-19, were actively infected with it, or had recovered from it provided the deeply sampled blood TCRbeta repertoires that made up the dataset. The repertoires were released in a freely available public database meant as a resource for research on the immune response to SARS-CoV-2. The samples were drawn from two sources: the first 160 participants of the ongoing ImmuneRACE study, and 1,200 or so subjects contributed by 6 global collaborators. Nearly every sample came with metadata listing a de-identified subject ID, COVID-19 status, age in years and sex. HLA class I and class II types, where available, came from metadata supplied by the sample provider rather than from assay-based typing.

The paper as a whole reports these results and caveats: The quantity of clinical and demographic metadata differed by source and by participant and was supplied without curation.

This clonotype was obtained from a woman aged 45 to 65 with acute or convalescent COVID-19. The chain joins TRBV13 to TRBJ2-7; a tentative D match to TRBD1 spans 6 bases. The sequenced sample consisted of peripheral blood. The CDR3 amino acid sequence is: CASSSTGSSYEQYF. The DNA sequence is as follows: TGTGCCAGCAGCTCAACAGGGAGCTCCTACGAGCAGTACTTC. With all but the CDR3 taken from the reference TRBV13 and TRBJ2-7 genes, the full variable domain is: AAGVIQSPRHLIKEKRETATLKCYPIPRHDTVYWYQQGPGQDPQFLISFYEKMQSDKGSIPDRFSAQQFSDYHSELNMSSLELGDSALYFCASSSTGSSYEQYFGPGTRLTVT.